This TCR beta chain was found in a study of T cells in Graves' hyperthyroidism and ophthalmopathy. This clonotype was recorded at least ten times. The CDR3 has 15 residues. Germline V gives CDR1 MDHEN, CDR2 SYDVKM. The V segment lost 6 bases and the J segment 6 bases; nucleotides outside the gene matches: 12. From RNA transcripts, TCR beta CDR3 regions were amplified. Primed by the HTBI set, a first-round RT-PCR was run on the TCR CDR3. TCRdb fed the multiplex PCR reads into MiXCR, producing one record per CDR3 protein. The sample has 340,000 or so distinct CDR3 sequences, approximately 22% seen once. Sequencing input: blood. This clonotype originated in a woman between 45 and 65 years old with Graves' hyperthyroidism. The J gene is TRBJ2-7, the V gene TRBV28; 9 nucleotides align to TRBD1. This CDR3 reads CASSLTGTGYGEQYF. CDR3 coding DNA: TGTGCCAGCAGCCTAACCGGGACAGGGTACGGCGAGCAGTACTTC.